The 14 T cell receptor beta chains below were found in one sample sequenced in a study of blood T cell repertoires in COVID-19. The method was immunoSEQ multiplex PCR; TCRdb's version includes in-frame clones alone and lacks a portion of them. Seen here are about 480,000 clones, 70% to 90% observed once, and the top ten hold roughly 13%. Sequenced material: peripheral blood. The receptors shown here come from a woman in her 50s with COVID-19, enrolled during active disease.

The chain uses TRBV13 and TRBJ2-7, with a tentative D call TRBD1 (5 bases). Germline-derived CDR1 and CDR2 are PRHDT and FYEKMQ (reference sequence). The CDR3 loop spans 15 amino acids. V lost 5 bases to trimming and J lost 2 bases, with 16 bases between them. The CDR3 spells CASSPDSRITYEQYF. The CDR3, as DNA: TGTGCCAGCAGCCCCGACAGCCGCATCACCTACGAGCAGTACTTC.

This clone was recorded only once. The genes are TRBV7-3 and TRBJ2-3, with D maybe TRBD1 (6 bases). Germline V gene sequence: CDR1 SGHTA, CDR2 FQGTGA. The CDR3 loop spans 15 amino acids. V was pared by 0 bases and J by 2 bases, with 9 bases between. CDR3 in DNA: TGTGCCAGCAGCTTAACCAGGGGCAACACAGATACGCAGTATTTT. Translated: CASSLTRGNTDTQYF.

The rearrangement uses TRBV10-1 and TRBJ1-2; the match to TRBD1 covers 10 bases. The CDR3 loop spans 15 amino acids. After removal of 2 bases from V and 4 bases from J, the junction contained 4 bases not matched to a gene. Germline CDR1 is WNHNN and CDR2 is SYGVQD (reference sequence). The CDR3 loop reads CASSETRQGAYGYTF. In DNA, the CDR3 is TGCGCCAGCAGTGAGACGAGACAGGGGGCCTATGGCTACACCTTC.

The chain joins TRBV5-1 to TRBJ1-4; 8 bases agree with TRBD1. This CDR3 has 15 residues. Germline V gives CDR1 SGHRS, CDR2 YFSETQ. Trimming cost V 7 bases and J 12 bases; bases outside gene matches: 17. The CDR3 here is CASQRAPTGEGELFF. CDR3 nucleotides: TGCGCCAGCCAGCGGGCTCCGACAGGGGAGGGGGAACTGTTTTTT. Supplemented by reference TRBV5-1 and TRBJ1-4, the full variable domain reads KAGVTQTPRYLIKTRGQQVTLSCSPISGHRSVSWYQQTPGQGLQFLFEYFSETQRNKGNFPGRFSGRQFSNSRSEMNVSTLELGDSALYLCASQRAPTGEGELFFGSGTQLSVL.

The CDR3 DNA follows: TGTGCCAGCGTTTGGGAGGGGGGCTCGGGCGGCTACACCTTC. Protein product: CASVWEGGSGGYTF. The chain links TRBV6-5 to TRBJ1-2; possible D gene TRBD1, 6 bases. The CDR3 loop spans 14 amino acids. Looked up from germline, CDR1 is MNHEY and CDR2 is SVGAGI. The V gene lost 8 bases and the J gene lost 8 bases, with 21 bases spanning the gap.

V gene TRBV7-3 combines with J gene TRBJ1-2; a possible D gene is TRBD1 (5 bases). The CDR3 consists of 15 residues. Germline CDR1 SGHTA, CDR2 FQGTGA. V was pared by 2 bases and J by 8 bases, with 18 bases between. The CDR3 here is CASSLYVPARVGYTF. CDR3 in DNA: TGTGCCAGCAGCTTATATGTCCCGGCCAGGGTCGGCTACACCTTC.

V usage is TRBV11-3 and J usage is TRBJ1-1; no clear D. This CDR3 comprises 17 residues. Germline CDR1 is SGHNT and CDR2 is YENEEA. The V end lost 5 bases, the J end lost 11 bases, and 30 bases lay between the germline ends. CDR3 region: CASSPKTARNSLRSAFF. CDR3 bases: TGTGCCAGCAGCCCAAAGACCGCGCGGAATTCTCTGCGCTCGGCTTTCTTT.

The chain has TRBV7-7 and TRBJ2-3; D perhaps matches TRBD1 (6 bases). The germline CDR1 and CDR2 sequences are SSHAT and FNYEAQ (reference sequence). The V end lost 6 bases, the J end lost 3 bases, and 13 bases lay between the germline ends. The CDR3 contains 14 residues. The CDR3 loop reads CASSSLQGTDTQYF. The CDR3 bases are TGTGCCAGCAGTTCTTTACAGGGTACAGATACGCAGTATTTT.

This clone was recorded a few times. The CDR3 region is CASSETRTQYF. The DNA for the CDR3 is TGTGCCAGCAGCGAAACTCGGACCCAGTACTTC. The chain links TRBV3-1 (or the pseudogene TRBV3-2) to TRBJ2-5; D not certain. Germline values: CDR1 LGHDT, CDR2 YNNKEL (reference sequence). The CDR3 consists of 11 residues. V was pared by 5 bases and J by 7 bases, with 8 bases between.

Here the CDR3 DNA reads TGTGCCAGCAGTTTAACAGGGATGACGCAGTATTTT. Amino acids: CASSLTGMTQYF. The chain recombines TRBV28 with TRBJ2-3; TRBD1 might be the D (6 bases). Trimming pared 2 bases from V and 9 bases from J, leaving 9 bases between. The CDR3 is made up of 12 amino acids. Germline lookup yields CDR1 MDHEN and CDR2 SYDVKM.

Written as DNA, the CDR3 is TGTGCCAGCAGCCTAAGCACAGATACGCAGTATTTT. Translating it yields CASSLSTDTQYF. V gene TRBV5-5 combines with J gene TRBJ2-3; D remains unclear. The CDR3 is 12 residues long. Germline V CDR1 and CDR2: SGHKS, YYEKEE (reference sequence). With 4 bases removed from V and 0 bases from J, the gap between germline ends came to 3 bases.

The chain combines TRBV6-1 with TRBJ2-2; TRBD1 aligns across 7 bases. The CDR3 length is 16 residues. V dropped 3 bases and J dropped 4; count of bases not matched to a gene: 8. From germline, CDR1 is MNHNS and CDR2 SASEGT. CDR3 DNA: TGTGCCAGCAGTGATCGGCTAGGGACAGTCACCGGGGAGCTGTTTTTT. Amino acids: CASSDRLGTVTGELFF.

This sequence joins TRBV29-1 and TRBJ1-2; possible D gene TRBD1, 6 bases. The CDR3 spans 11 residues. Germline CDR1 is SQVTM and CDR2 is ANQGSEA. Between the trimmed V and J ends, which lost 6 bases and 6 bases, there was a span of 11 bases. In DNA, the CDR3 is TGCAGCGTGCGGACAGAGGATGGCTACACCTTC. Translation gives CSVRTEDGYTF.

This chain connects TRBV27 to TRBJ1-5, with D perhaps TRBD1 (5 bases). The CDR3 consists of 14 residues. Trimming left V 3 bases short and J 3 bases short, with 9 bases between. CDR1 and CDR2 (germline): MNHEY, SMNVEV (reference sequence). The CDR3 spells CASSLQGINQPQHF. CDR3 DNA: TGTGCCAGCAGTTTGCAGGGAATCAATCAGCCCCAGCATTTT.